These 17 T cell receptor beta chains originate from one sample sequenced in a study of blood T cell repertoires in COVID-19. TCRdb keeps only in-frame clones here, not all; method: immunoSEQ multiplex PCR. The profile shows about 170,000 clones, about 85% of them singletons. Specimen: peripheral blood. Receptors originate from an elderly man with COVID-19, enrolled during active disease.

This clone was recorded only once. The chain joins TRBV5-5 to TRBJ1-2, with a possible D match to TRBD1 (5 bases). The CDR3 runs 18 residues. Germline loops: CDR1 SGHKS, CDR2 YYEKEE (reference sequence). Trimming stripped 0 bases from V and 8 bases from J, with 26 bases between. The CDR3 protein is CASSLGPRTGDSRGGYTF. The CDR3 DNA reads TGTGCCAGCAGCTTGGGCCCTCGCACGGGGGACTCGAGGGGAGGCTACACCTTC.

The genes are TRBV29-1 and TRBJ1-1; 7 bases map to TRBD1. V trimming: 6 bases; J trimming: 11 bases; junction bases outside the gene matches: 12. This CDR3 region has 12 residues. Looked up from germline, CDR1 is SQVTM and CDR2 is ANQGSEA. The DNA of the CDR3 is TGCAGCGTGGAGGGGAACAGGGGACGGGCTTTCTTT. It codes for CSVEGNRGRAFF.

CDR3 amino acids: CASSRTNPKTPNYGYTF. DNA for the CDR3: TGTGCCAGCAGCCGCACTAACCCGAAGACTCCTAACTATGGCTACACCTTC. The genes are TRBV14 and TRBJ1-2; D gene ambiguous. The CDR3 consists of 17 residues. Trimming removed 4 bases from V and 0 bases from J, with 18 bases in between. The germline V gene has CDR1 SGHDN and CDR2 FVKESK.

V is TRBV2 and J is TRBJ1-2; D might be TRBD1 (5 bases). Deletions cut 2 bases from V and 3 bases from J, with 10 bases between. Germline V gene lookup returns CDR1 SNHLY and CDR2 FYNNEI. The length of the CDR3 is 14 residues. CDR3 amino acids: CASSEFRRDYGYTF. The CDR3 nucleotides read TGTGCCAGCAGTGAATTCCGCAGGGACTATGGCTACACCTTC.

V usage is TRBV5-6 and J usage is TRBJ1-4; perhaps TRBD1 as D (6 bases). CDR1 is SGHDT, CDR2 YYEEEE, per germline. The CDR3 has 15 amino acids. The germline V and J ends were trimmed by 1 base and 4 bases, with 11 bases remaining between them. Here the CDR3 DNA reads TGTGCCAGCAGCTTGATGGGGGCCGGTAATGAAAAACTGTTTTTT. This translates into CASSLMGAGNEKLFF.

CDR3 loop: CASSLESQGYTF. The CDR3 region has the DNA TGCGCCAGCAGCTTGGAAAGTCAGGGCTACACCTTC. V usage is TRBV5-1 and J usage is TRBJ1-2; unclear D gene. The CDR3 is made up of 12 amino acids. V was shortened by 0 bases and J by 8 bases, with 8 bases between the two germline ends. Germline V gene lookup returns CDR1 SGHRS and CDR2 YFSETQ. The full variable domain, completed using reference TRBV5-1 and TRBJ1-2, is KAGVTQTPRYLIKTRGQQVTLSCSPISGHRSVSWYQQTPGQGLQFLFEYFSETQRNKGNFPGRFSGRQFSNSRSEMNVSTLELGDSALYLCASSLESQGYTFGSGTRLTVV.

The chain carries TRBV27 and TRBJ1-2, with 7 bases identical to TRBD1. V dropped 6 bases and J dropped 3; count of bases not matched to a gene: 10. In germline, CDR1 is MNHEY, CDR2 SMNVEV (reference sequence). The CDR3 sequence is 15 residues long. The CDR3 reads CASRRQGSWDYGYTF. The CDR3 coding sequence is TGTGCCAGCAGAAGACAGGGTTCGTGGGACTATGGCTACACCTTC.

J is TRBJ2-7 and V is TRBV5-1; the D gene is possibly TRBD2 (5 bases). Trimming took 0 bases from V and 3 from J, leaving 10 bases between them. The CDR3 is 14 residues long. Germline loops: CDR1 SGHRS, CDR2 YFSETQ. CDR3 residues: CASSLVSAVYEQYF. In DNA form, the CDR3 reads TGCGCCAGCAGCTTGGTCTCAGCGGTCTACGAGCAGTACTTC.

The chain combines TRBV11-3 with TRBJ2-2; 9 bases match TRBD1. The length of the CDR3 is 15 residues. Germline lookup yields CDR1 SGHNT and CDR2 YENEEA. The V and J ends lost 5 bases and 5 bases, in that order; junction bases with no gene match: 6. The CDR3 region is CASSPGQGTTGELFF. The CDR3 DNA sequence: TGTGCCAGCAGCCCGGGACAGGGAACAACCGGGGAGCTGTTTTTT.

This chain links TRBV18 with TRBJ2-2; unclear D gene. Trimming took off 0 bases at V and 3 bases at J, with 8 bases between the two ends. The CDR3 consists of 15 residues. Germline V gene lookup returns CDR1 KGHSH and CDR2 LQKENI. CDR3 DNA: TGTGCCAGCTCACCACCGTTCCGCGACACCGGGGAGCTGTTTTTT. Its protein product is CASSPPFRDTGELFF.

The chain couples TRBV29-1 to TRBJ2-3; a possible D gene is TRBD2 (6 bases). V was trimmed by 4 bases and J by 2 bases, leaving 10 bases between them. This CDR3 spans 13 amino acids. Germline V gives CDR1 SQVTM, CDR2 ANQGSEA. The CDR3 here is CSVARLVTDTQYF. In DNA form, the CDR3 reads TGCAGCGTTGCTAGACTAGTCACAGATACGCAGTATTTT.

The chain couples TRBV19 to TRBJ1-2; 8 bases line up with TRBD1. V was pared by 8 bases and J by 4 bases, with 12 bases of the junction left unmatched. From germline, CDR1 is LNHDA and CDR2 SQIVND (reference sequence). This CDR3 is built from 15 residues. CDR3: CASAPGQGAGYGYTF. In DNA form, the CDR3 reads TGTGCCAGTGCCCCGGGGCAGGGGGCAGGCTATGGCTACACCTTC.

The V and J genes are TRBV29-1 and TRBJ1-1; 7 bases map to TRBD1. CDR3 length: 13 amino acids. CDR1 and CDR2 from the germline V gene are SQVTM and ANQGSEA. V trimming: 5 bases; J trimming: 3 bases; junction bases outside the gene matches: 6. The CDR3 loop reads CSVRGDSYTEAFF. CDR3 nucleotides: TGCAGCGTTAGGGGGGACAGCTACACTGAAGCTTTCTTT.

J is TRBJ1-6 and V is TRBV10-2; 7 positions match TRBD1. The CDR3 runs to 15 residues. Germline-derived CDR1 and CDR2 are WSHSY and SAAADI. The trim removed 0 bases at V and 10 bases at J, leaving 6 bases unmatched. The CDR3 spells CASSESRQGRSPLHF. CDR3 nucleotide sequence: TGCGCCAGCAGTGAGTCAAGACAGGGCCGATCACCCCTCCACTTT.

CDR3 in amino acids: CASSLWSGDEKLFF. CDR3 nucleotide sequence: TGTGCCAGCAGTTTATGGTCAGGGGATGAAAAACTGTTTTTT. V usage is TRBV28 and J usage is TRBJ1-4; TRBD1 might be the D (6 bases). Germline CDR1 is MDHEN and CDR2 is SYDVKM. The V end lost 0 bases, the J end lost 6 bases, and 8 bases lay between the germline ends. This CDR3 is 14 amino acids long.

The chain employs TRBV3-1 (or the pseudogene TRBV3-2) and TRBJ2-1; 8 positions agree with TRBD2. Germline CDR1 is LGHDT and CDR2 is YNNKEL (reference sequence). The junction had 12 bases not matched to a gene; V was cut back by 2 bases and J by 6 bases. CDR3 size: 17 residues. The chain's CDR3 is CASSQSPSNRGGNEQFF. The DNA for the CDR3 is TGTGCCAGCAGCCAATCCCCATCCAATCGGGGGGGCAATGAGCAGTTCTTC.

The rearrangement links TRBV11-1 to TRBJ1-2; 9 nucleotides match TRBD1. V shed 5 bases and J 4 bases; nucleotides not matched to a gene: 5. This CDR3 has 14 amino acids. Germline V gene lookup returns CDR1 SGHAT and CDR2 FQDESV (reference sequence). The CDR3 DNA reads TGTGCCAGCAGCCGCCGGGACAGGGCCTATGGCTACACCTTC. It specifies CASSRRDRAYGYTF.